Sequencing of this TCR beta chain was carried out in a study of cytomegalovirus exposure and HLA in healthy donors. Findings of the study overall: For most TCR sequences rarity was the rule, although some public TCRs occurred in many donors.

V was shortened by 1 base and J by 0 bases, with 12 bases between the two germline ends. The CDR3 sequence is 16 residues long. Germline loops: CDR1 GTSNPN, CDR2 SVGIG (reference sequence). In the case of this clone: What it recognizes is unknown.

Use of 60 Vbeta and 13 Jbeta primers characterized the PCR. The data were produced by immunoSEQ multiplex PCR, yet TCRdb's version contains in-frame clones alone and is incomplete. The data show approximately 160,000 clones, 75% to 80% seen once. The V call is TRBV30, the J call TRBJ1-4, with D possibly matching TRBD1 (5 bases). The sequenced sample consisted of PBMCs. The receptor comes from a male donor in good health and CMV-seronegative. CDR3 in amino acids: CAWSADGGSTNEKLFF. CDR3 bases: TGTGCCTGGAGTGCGGACGGGGGATCAACTAATGAAAAACTGTTTTTT.